Listed here are 18 T cell receptor beta chains from one sample, sequenced in a study of blood T cells in healthy people across ages. Next came a second PCR, run for 7 to 11 cycles, which used a sample-barcoded 5' primer along with a J-beta primer mix. MiXCR, run by TCRdb on the 5' RACE reads, gives a single entry per CDR3 protein. Seen here are roughly 900,000 distinct CDR3 sequences, around 26% observed once, and the top ten hold roughly a sixth. Specimen: blood. These receptors all stem from an elderly woman in good health.

There are a few counts of this clonotype. The gene calls are TRBV2 and TRBJ2-1, with TRBD2 matching over 10 bases. Trimming removed 8 bases from V and 7 bases from J; junction bases left unmatched: 8. The V gene's germline CDR1 is SNHLY and CDR2 FYNNEI. The CDR3 runs 14 residues. The chain's CDR3 is CASHRSGGENEQFF. CDR3 in DNA: TGTGCCAGCCACCGGAGCGGGGGGGAAAATGAGCAGTTCTTC.

In its sample, this clonotype was seen many times. The chain employs TRBV20-1 and TRBJ2-5; 8 positions agree with TRBD1. Trimming at V came to 6 bases and at J to 6 bases, leaving 9 bases not matched to a gene. CDR3 length: 13 amino acids. Germline assignment: CDR1 DFQATT and CDR2 SNEGSKA (reference sequence). Here the CDR3 DNA reads TGCAGTGCAACATGGACAGGGATTCAGACCCAGTACTTC. Encoded protein: CSATWTGIQTQYF.

V and J are TRBV20-1 and TRBJ2-5, with 13 bases aligning to TRBD2. Germline V gene sequence: CDR1 DFQATT, CDR2 SNEGSKA (reference sequence). The V gene end was trimmed by 5 bases and the J gene end by 5 bases; junction bases not matched to a gene: 5. This CDR3 spans 14 amino acids. CDR3 loop: CSAVGTSGKETQYF. CDR3 nucleotides: TGCAGTGCTGTGGGGACTAGCGGGAAGGAGACCCAGTACTTC.

There are a few counts of this clonotype. The chain couples TRBV5-6 to TRBJ2-1; D assignment may be TRBD1 or TRBD2 (6 bases each). Germline CDR1 is SGHDT and CDR2 is YYEEEE. This CDR3 contains 14 residues. V shed 5 bases and J shed 10 bases, with 19 bases lying between them. DNA of the CDR3: TGTGCCAGCAGTCTTCCAGGGGACTCCTACGAGCAGTTCTTC. Amino acid sequence: CASSLPGDSYEQFF. Drawing the rest from reference TRBV5-6 and TRBJ2-1, the complete variable domain is DAGVTQSPTHLIKTRGQQVTLRCSPKSGHDTVSWYQQALGQGPQFIFQYYEEEERQRGNFPDRFSGHQFPNYSSELNVNALLLGDSALYLCASSLPGDSYEQFFGPGTRLTVL.

The sample holds a few counts of this clonotype. A read error may be the cause here, since a much bigger clone is one base away. V and J are TRBV20-1 and TRBJ2-5; TRBD1 or TRBD2 may be the D gene (5 bases each). The CDR3 extends over 10 amino acids. From germline, CDR1 is DFQATT and CDR2 SNEGSKA (reference sequence). The V end lost 1 base, the J end lost 11 bases, and 8 bases lay between the germline ends. The CDR3, as DNA: TGCAGTGCTAGAGTCGGGGCGCAGTACTTC. Encoded protein: CSARVGAQYF.

The chain joins TRBV28 to TRBJ1-1, with 9 bases that match TRBD1. V shed 2 bases and J 3 bases; nucleotides not matched to a gene: 4. CDR3 length: 15 amino acids. CDR1 is MDHEN, CDR2 SYDVKM, per germline. DNA of the CDR3: TGTGCCAGCAGTTTAGGGACAGGGAGCGACACTGAAGCTTTCTTT. As protein: CASSLGTGSDTEAFF.

Ten or more counts support this clonotype. The rearrangement links TRBV7-2 to TRBJ1-1; the D is unclear. V gave up 2 bases and J gave up 1 base, with 8 bases separating them. The CDR3 is 14 residues long. Germline V gene sequence: CDR1 SGHTA, CDR2 FQGNSA. The CDR3 DNA reads TGTGCCAGCAGCTTATTCGTCCCGAACACTGAAGCTTTCTTT. It translates to CASSLFVPNTEAFF. The complete variable domain, with remaining parts taken from reference TRBV7-2 and TRBJ1-1, reads GAGVSQSPSNKVTEKGKDVELRCDPISGHTALYWYRQSLGQGLEFLIYFQGNSAPDKSGLPSDRFSAERTGGSVSTLTIQRTQQEDSAVYLCASSLFVPNTEAFFGQGTRLTVV.

The rearrangement joins TRBV2 to TRBJ2-7; TRBD2 matches at 7 bases. The closer fit of TRBJ2-5 to the DNA end suggests the J call may be wrong. CDR1 SNHLY and CDR2 FYNNEI come from the germline V gene. There are 13 residues in the CDR3. The chain's CDR3 is CASISGGRETQYF. The CDR3 DNA reads as TGTGCCAGCATTTCGGGAGGAAGAGAGACCCAGTACTTC.

The chain employs TRBV4-2 and TRBJ1-1; 9 bases are a match to TRBD1. V was clipped by 7 bases and J by 3 bases; unmatched bases: 6. Per germline, CDR1 LGHNA and CDR2 YNFKEQ. The length of the CDR3 is 14 residues. The DNA for the CDR3 is TGTGCCAGCATCCCGCGACAGGGGGACACTGAAGCTTTCTTT. Translation gives CASIPRQGDTEAFF.

Many counts were recorded for this clonotype. CDR3 sequence (DNA): TGTGCCAGCAGTTTCGGAGACAGACGAACCTACGAGCAGTACTTC. This encodes CASSFGDRRTYEQYF. The chain links TRBV27 to TRBJ2-7; maybe TRBD1 (5 bases). V was cut by 3 bases and J by 2 bases, with 14 bases left in between. This CDR3 has 15 residues. Per the germline V gene, CDR1 is MNHEY and CDR2 is SMNVEV (reference sequence).

This clonotype was detected many times. J is TRBJ1-5 and V is TRBV20-1; 7 bases are a match to TRBD1. V shed 5 bases, J shed 5 bases, and the junction held 9 bases outside the gene matches. Germline V lookup: CDR1 DFQATT, CDR2 SNEGSKA (reference sequence). The CDR3 totals 14 residues. The CDR3 DNA is TGCAGTGCTGGGCCGACAGGGCTTTATCAGCCCCAGCATTTT. It translates to CSAGPTGLYQPQHF.

This clonotype appeared a few times. The chain employs TRBV18 and TRBJ2-5, with TRBD2 matching 9 bases. Germline V gene sequence: CDR1 KGHSH, CDR2 LQKENI. This CDR3 spans 14 amino acids. Losses at the gene ends were 2 bases for V and 4 bases for J; bases not matched to a gene: 2. The chain's CDR3 is CASSPTSGSETQYF. For the CDR3, the DNA is TGTGCCAGCTCACCAACTAGCGGGTCAGAGACCCAGTACTTC. Supplemented by reference TRBV18 and TRBJ2-5, the full variable domain reads NAGVMQNPRHLVRRRGQEARLRCSPMKGHSHVYWYRQLPEEGLKFMVYLQKENIIDESGMPKERFSAEFPKEGPSILRIQQVVRGDSAAYFCASSPTSGSETQYFGPGTRLLVL.

This clonotype was seen many times. V usage is TRBV12-3 or TRBV12-4 and J usage is TRBJ1-2; perhaps TRBD1 as D (5 bases). CDR3 size: 12 residues. V was pared by 6 bases and J by 8 bases, with 13 bases between. The CDR3 spells CASRTQGGGYTF. The CDR3 DNA sequence: TGTGCCAGCAGAACTCAGGGCGGCGGCTACACCTTC.

At least ten counts were recorded for this clonotype. The CDR3, as DNA: TGCAGGGGAGGACAGGGGGCTTTTGGCTCACCCCTCCACTTT. Residues: CRGGQGAFGSPLHF. The V gene is TRBV20-1, the J gene TRBJ1-6; 11 bases map to TRBD1. Per germline, CDR1 DFQATT and CDR2 SNEGSKA (reference sequence). CDR3 length: 14 residues.

This clonotype appeared a few times. The CDR3, as DNA: TGTGCCAGCAGCGCAGGACTAGCGCGCAAACCCAGAAGAGACAGGGCCCAGTACTTC. It translates to CASSAGLARKPRRDRAQYF. V is TRBV7-9 and J is TRBJ2-7; 9 positions match TRBD2. Germline loops: CDR1 SEHNR, CDR2 FQNEAQ (reference sequence). The CDR3 runs to 19 residues. Losses at the gene ends were 5 bases for V and 10 bases for J; bases not matched to a gene: 27.

Many counts were recorded for this clonotype. The rearrangement uses TRBV20-1 and TRBJ2-1; 8 bases line up with TRBD1. Germline V CDR1 and CDR2: DFQATT, SNEGSKA (reference sequence). The CDR3 is 14 amino acids. Trimming removed 5 bases from V and 0 bases from J; junction bases left unmatched: 3. The CDR3 reads CSAGGTGSYNEQFF. DNA for the CDR3: TGCAGTGCTGGGGGGACAGGCTCCTACAATGAGCAGTTCTTC.

This chain connects TRBV28 to TRBJ2-5, with D unresolved. The CDR3 covers 14 residues. In germline, CDR1 is MDHEN, CDR2 SYDVKM. The V gene lost 3 bases and the J gene lost 1 base, with 9 bases spanning the gap. The chain's CDR3 is CASSFPSAQETQYF. CDR3 coding DNA: TGTGCCAGCAGTTTTCCTTCGGCCCAAGAGACCCAGTACTTC.

The gene calls are TRBV6-5 and TRBJ1-6; 11 nucleotides agree with TRBD1. The V gene end was trimmed by 7 bases and the J gene end by 14 bases; junction bases not matched to a gene: 10. The CDR3 spans 14 residues. Germline V CDR1 and CDR2: MNHEY, SVGAGI. The CDR3 DNA reads TGTGCCAGCAAACCGGGACAGGGGGTGATAGCCCTCCACTTT. It translates to CASKPGQGVIALHF.